This TCR beta chain was recovered during a study of blood T cells in healthy people across ages. This clonotype was seen a handful of times. Primed by a sample-barcoded 5' primer and a J-beta primer mix, a second PCR proceeded for about 6 to 11 cycles. TCRdb independently ran MiXCR on the 5' RACE reads; one entry per CDR3 protein. Here the sample spans approximately 810,000 distinct CDR3 sequences, 35% to 40% being singletons. This CDR3 is built from 14 residues. Germline-derived CDR1 and CDR2 are DFQATT and SNEGSKA (reference sequence). Trimming stripped 1 base from V and 1 base from J, with 10 bases between.

The clonotype was recovered from a man aged 18 to 30 in good health. The chain combines TRBV20-1 with TRBJ1-1; D possibly corresponds to TRBD1 (6 bases). Source material: blood. The CDR3 spells CSARAGHPNTEAFF. The CDR3 DNA follows: TGCAGTGCTAGAGCGGGACACCCGAACACTGAAGCTTTCTTT.